These T cell receptor beta chains were read from a single sample in a study of blood T cell repertoires in COVID-19. Sequencing used immunoSEQ multiplex PCR; TCRdb keeps in-frame clones, though not all of them. This table has under 200,000 clones, around 85% appearing once. Material: peripheral blood. The receptor source for this set is a woman aged 65 to 85 with acute or convalescent COVID-19. Each CDR3 is given without its conserved first and last residue.

CDR3 length,V gene,J gene,CDR3 protein
12,TRBV7-9,TRBJ1-1,ASRSGTGDTEAF
10,TRBV20-1,TRBJ1-2,SASVGSGGYT
13,TRBV9,TRBJ1-1,ASNTPGQGGTEAF
12,TRBV15,TRBJ1-2,ATSMGHLNYGYT
15,TRBV21-1,TRBJ2-1,ASSKTRAGGPLDEQF
14,TRBV7-2,TRBJ2-3,ASSLGASGSTDTQY
12,TRBV6-2/TRBV6-3,TRBJ2-1,ASSYGGLAGREF
13,TRBV2,TRBJ1-2,ASTLRVVGPYGYT
13,TRBV6-2/TRBV6-3,TRBJ2-2,ASSPLQGPTGELF
13,TRBV19,TRBJ1-1,ASSTRTGGRTEAF
11,TRBV6-5,TRBJ2-1,ASSKRRSDEQF
12,TRBV19,TRBJ1-2,ASAAGTGDYGYT
11,TRBV6-4,TRBJ1-5,ASSPQVDQPQH
13,TRBV18,TRBJ2-7,ASSPPARGTNEQY
14,TRBV27,TRBJ1-5,ASSKGKGVGFQPQH
13,TRBV28,TRBJ2-7,ASSLTSAGKYEQY
13,TRBV20-1,TRBJ1-5,SASPPGGGNQPQH
13,TRBV9,TRBJ1-1,ASSVVLGQHTEAF
13,TRBV4-3,TRBJ2-5,ASSQDGLDQETQY
11,TRBV3-1/TRBV3-2,TRBJ1-2,ASSHEGSYGYT
12,TRBV7-9,TRBJ1-2,ASSPSTDSYGYT
14,TRBV18,TRBJ1-2,ASSQNGQKSNYGYT
16,TRBV29-1,TRBJ2-3,SVNFVGTGLLVTDTQY
15,TRBV10-3,TRBJ2-2,AISDLGQRGNTGELF
10,TRBV18,TRBJ2-7,ASSAMTYEQY
11,TRBV18,TRBJ1-1,ASSPTMNTEAF
13,TRBV4-3,TRBJ1-2,ASSQETGTGGGYT
13,TRBV27,TRBJ2-3,ASSLRGQSTDTQY
13,TRBV7-8,TRBJ2-2,ASSFFRENTGELF
11,TRBV5-6,TRBJ2-5,ASSLDLQETQY
13,TRBV29-1,TRBJ1-1,SVEPPAGGNTEAF
11,TRBV5-6,TRBJ1-2,ASSLVGDYGYT
11,TRBV24-1,TRBJ1-2,ATSDPRQGGYT
16,TRBV9,TRBJ1-2,ASSVAEGQGLTNYGYT
14,TRBV24-1,TRBJ2-2,ATSLAGGGFGGELF
11,TRBV5-6,TRBJ1-5,ASSFSSNQPQH
13,TRBV7-2,TRBJ2-3,ASSWGVGGWDTQY
11,TRBV10-3,TRBJ2-7,AISDGTAYEQY
12,TRBV15,TRBJ1-1,ATSRGQVSTEAF
15,TRBV9,TRBJ2-1,ASSVAPGYGSYNEQF
13,TRBV6-5,TRBJ1-1,ASSYSSFNRAEAF
13,TRBV5-6,TRBJ1-2,ASSSPGQRDYGYT